This T cell receptor beta chain was observed in a study of OX40 agonist ivuxolimab in advanced cancers. As for the study in general: Participants could have had prior anti-PD-1, anti-PD-L1 or anti-CTLA-4 therapy, and roughly 39% had some.

With regard to this clone: Its antigen is unidentified.

Study-level points and caveats: Relative to CD4+, CD8+ T cells held more expanded clones on average. At doses 0.1 to 3.0 mg/kg, CD4+ and CD8+ clones expanded.

Assay: immunoSEQ multiplex PCR; the TCRdb copy retains only in-frame clones and omits some. The sample yields about 58,000 clones, over 80% seen once. V lost 4 bases, J lost 0 bases, and 16 bases lay in between. This CDR3 contains 16 residues. Germline V gene sequence: CDR1 LNHDA, CDR2 SQIVND (reference sequence). The source material was CD4+ or CD8+ T cells sorted from blood, sampled in a trial of the OX40 agonist ivuxolimab. The TCR sequence derives from an adult with an advanced solid tumor such as melanoma, head and neck, liver or kidney cancer. This rearrangement joins TRBV19 to TRBJ2-7, with D unclear. The CDR3 DNA follows: TGTGCCAGTAGTAAAGTATGGGCTCCCTCCTCCTACGAGCAGTACTTC. Translated: CASSKVWAPSSYEQYF. The whole variable domain, remainder taken from reference TRBV19 and TRBJ2-7, is DGGITQSPKYLFRKEGQNVTLSCEQNLNHDAMYWYRQDPGQGLRLIYYSQIVNDFQKGDIAEGYSVSREKKESFPLTVTSAQKNPTAFYLCASSKVWAPSSYEQYFGPGTRLTVT.